These T cell receptor beta chains were read from a single sample in a study of Ad26.COV2.S vaccination and SARS-CoV-2 variants. Repertoires were generated with immunoSEQ multiplex PCR, while TCRdb's copy carries only in-frame clones and drops some. Among roughly 240,000 clones listed, around nine tenths were seen once. The source was peripheral blood, collected in a trial of Ad26.COV2.S vaccine versus placebo. These receptors were obtained from a person between 18 and 59 years old who received the Ad26.COV2.S COVID-19 vaccine or a placebo. The CDR3 runs from the conserved cysteine through the conserved F or W. D genes are given only for firm matches. A clone size is listed for some rows: how often the clone was seen (once, few, many), or a class if it is expanded.

d_call	v_call	j_call	clone_size	cdr3_nt	cdr3_aa
.	TRBV2	TRBJ2-7	.	TGTGCCAGCAAGGTTTCCTCCTACGAGCAGTACTTC	CASKVSSYEQYF
TRBD1	TRBV30	TRBJ2-7	.	TGTGCCTGGAGGACAGGGTACGAGCAGTACTTC	CAWRTGYEQYF
.	TRBV7-9	TRBJ1-1	.	TGTGCCAGCACCCAGGGGTCGACGAACACTGAAGCTTTCTTT	CASTQGSTNTEAFF
.	TRBV18	TRBJ2-1	.	TGTGCCAGCTCACCATATCGGGACACCTACAATGAGCAGTTCTTC	CASSPYRDTYNEQFF
.	TRBV28	TRBJ2-3	.	TGTGCCAGCAGTTTAATTGAGGGCGCAAATACGCAGTATTTT	CASSLIEGANTQYF
TRBD2	TRBV3-1/TRBV3-2	TRBJ2-2	.	TGTGCCAGCAGCCAACCACGTAGATTTCTAGCGGGAGGGCCTGTCACCGGGGAGCTGTTTTTT	CASSQPRRFLAGGPVTGELFF
.	TRBV6-4	TRBJ2-2	.	TGTGCCAGCAGTGGAGTGACCGGGGAGCTGTTTTTT	CASSGVTGELFF
.	TRBV15	TRBJ1-3	.	TGTGCCACCAGCAGGGAAAAGGGTTGGGGAAACACCATATATTTT	CATSREKGWGNTIYF
TRBD2	TRBV12-5	TRBJ2-2	.	TGTGCTAGTGGTTTAAGCGGGAGCACCACCGGGGAGCTGTTTTTT	CASGLSGSTTGELFF
.	TRBV2	TRBJ1-5	.	TGTGCCAGCAGTGGAGGACGGGTGGGTAAGCCCCAGCATTTT	CASSGGRVGKPQHF
TRBD1	TRBV28	TRBJ2-2	.	TGTGCCAGCAGTTCCCGGAGACAGGGCTACACCGGGGAGCTGTTTTTT	CASSSRRQGYTGELFF
.	TRBV2	TRBJ2-1	.	TGTGCCAGCGCCACGGGACTTCGGCTTGAGCAGTTCTTC	CASATGLRLEQFF
.	TRBV5-1	TRBJ1-6	.	TGCGCCAGCAGCTGGAGCCTTCTAATAGGGTCACCCCTCCACTTT	CASSWSLLIGSPLHF
.	TRBV7-9	TRBJ1-5	.	TGTGCCAGCAGCTTAGGCAATCAGCCCCAGCATTTT	CASSLGNQPQHF
TRBD1	TRBV28	TRBJ1-2	.	TGTGCCAGCAGTTTATCAATCGGGACAGGCTATGGCTACACCTTC	CASSLSIGTGYGYTF
.	TRBV30	TRBJ1-2	.	TGTGCCTGGAGTGTAGGGGGACAAAAGAACTATGGCTACACCTTC	CAWSVGGQKNYGYTF
TRBD1	TRBV6-4	TRBJ2-2	.	TGTGCCAGCAGTGAACAGGGGCAGAACACCGGGGAGCTGTTTTTT	CASSEQGQNTGELFF
.	TRBV6-1	TRBJ1-1	.	TGTGCCAGCAGTGACAGGGGAGGAGGTGAAGCTTTCTTT	CASSDRGGGEAFF
TRBD1	TRBV15	TRBJ1-3	.	TGTGCCACCAGCAGAGACGGACAGGGGAGGATAAACACCATATATTTT	CATSRDGQGRINTIYF
.	TRBV28	TRBJ1-2	.	TGTGCCAGCAGTTTGAGCCAATCCGACTATGGCTACACCTTC	CASSLSQSDYGYTF
.	TRBV6-2/TRBV6-3	TRBJ2-7	.	TGTGCCAGCAGTTATAGGGCAGGGGTTCTCTACGAGCAGTACTTC	CASSYRAGVLYEQYF
.	TRBV6-2/TRBV6-3	TRBJ1-1	.	TGTGCCAGCAGTTATACGAGGAGGCTGAACACTGAAGCTTTCTTT	CASSYTRRLNTEAFF
.	TRBV7-7	TRBJ1-1	.	TGTGCTAGCAGCAGGACCATGAACACTGAAGCTTTCTTT	CASSRTMNTEAFF
.	TRBV5-1	TRBJ1-1	.	TGCGCCAGCAGCTTGGCCTCGGGGGGCCCTAACACTGAAGCTTTCTTT	CASSLASGGPNTEAFF
.	TRBV7-3	TRBJ2-1	.	TGTGCCAGCAGCTTAGGTCCAATCAATGAGCAGTTCTTC	CASSLGPINEQFF
.	TRBV28	TRBJ1-5	.	TGTGCCAGCAGGGAAGACAATCAGCCCCAGCATTTT	CASREDNQPQHF
.	TRBV7-2	TRBJ1-4	.	TGTGCCAGCAGCCCCTCCGGGGCCGCAACTAATGAAAAACTGTTTTTT	CASSPSGAATNEKLFF
.	TRBV19	TRBJ1-1	once	TGTGCCAGTAGTATTAGCCGGGGTGAAGCTTTCTTT	CASSISRGEAFF
.	TRBV4-3	TRBJ2-5	.	TGCGCCAGCAGCCAACACAGTTTCCAAGAGACCCAGTACTTC	CASSQHSFQETQYF
.	TRBV6-5	TRBJ1-6	few	TGTGCCAGCAGTTACTTCTCTGGACAACCTAATTCACCCCTCCACTTT	CASSYFSGQPNSPLHF
TRBD2	TRBV6-5	TRBJ2-1	.	TGTGCCAGCACCTACGGGGGGGGTGAGCAGTTCTTC	CASTYGGGEQFF
.	TRBV27	TRBJ1-2	.	TGTGCCAGCAGTCCCCAATACTCCGGGACGGGCAACTATGGCTACACCTTC	CASSPQYSGTGNYGYTF
.	TRBV5-1	TRBJ2-5	.	TGCGCCAGCAGCTTAAAAGAGACCCAGTACTTC	CASSLKETQYF
.	TRBV9	TRBJ2-3	.	TGTGCCAGCAGCGCCCGGGACAGCACAGATACGCAGTATTTT	CASSARDSTDTQYF
.	TRBV28	TRBJ2-7	.	TGTGCCAGCAGTCCTGTGGGCCAGGGAGGCGGCGAGCAGTACTTC	CASSPVGQGGGEQYF
.	TRBV18	TRBJ1-5	.	TGTGCCAGCTCACCGCAAGACAGTAGCAATCAGCCCCAGCATTTT	CASSPQDSSNQPQHF
.	TRBV19	TRBJ2-6	.	TGTGCCAGTAGTACCGCGGGACTTTCTGGGGCCAACGTCCTGACTTTC	CASSTAGLSGANVLTF
TRBD1	TRBV7-2	TRBJ1-3	.	TGTGCCAGCAGCTCAGGGACAGGAGTCTCTGGAAACACCATATATTTT	CASSSGTGVSGNTIYF
.	TRBV3-1/TRBV3-2	TRBJ2-2	.	TGTGCCAGCAGCCAACGCTTGGGAGGAACCGGGGAGCTGTTTTTT	CASSQRLGGTGELFF
.	TRBV6-2/TRBV6-3	TRBJ2-7	.	TGTGCCAGCAGTTACGAGGAAGAGATGGGCCAGTACGAGCAGTACTTC	CASSYEEEMGQYEQYF
.	TRBV7-2	TRBJ2-2	.	TGTGCCAGCAGCTTAGATTCGAACACCGGGGAGCTGTTTTTT	CASSLDSNTGELFF
.	TRBV4-3	TRBJ2-1	once	TGCGCCAGCAGCCACCAGGGGGGGCTAACCAATGAGCAGTTCTTC	CASSHQGGLTNEQFF
.	TRBV13	TRBJ1-1	.	TGTGCCAGCAGCTTATACCATTTCGAGGACCCGAACACTGAAGCTTTCTTT	CASSLYHFEDPNTEAFF